Each of the 3 T cell receptor beta chains below was sequenced from the same sample in a study of T cells in Graves' hyperthyroidism and ophthalmopathy. The investigators amplified TCR beta CDR3 regions from RNA transcripts. First-round RT-PCR with HTBI primers amplified the TCR CDR3 region. TCRdb independently ran MiXCR on the multiplex PCR reads; one entry per CDR3 protein. The table has almost 350,000 distinct CDR3 sequences, roughly 20% seen once; the top ten hold around a sixth. Sequenced input: blood. The receptors shown here come from a woman between 40 and 50 years old with Graves' ophthalmopathy.

This clonotype was seen repeatedly, ten times or more. The chain links TRBV7-3 to TRBJ2-5, with 12 bases lining up with TRBD2. Germline CDR1 is SGHTA and CDR2 is FQGTGA. V lost 5 bases, J lost 5 bases, and 6 bases stayed unmatched. The CDR3 runs 15 residues. The CDR3 sequence: CASSQTSGSAETQYF. CDR3 nucleotides: TGTGCCAGCAGCCAGACTAGCGGGAGTGCTGAGACCCAGTACTTC. The entire variable domain, with the rest obtained from reference TRBV7-3 and TRBJ2-5, is as follows: GAGVSQTPSNKVTEKGKYVELRCDPISGHTALYWYRQSLGQGPEFLIYFQGTGAADDSGLPNDRFFAVRPEGSVSTLKIQRTERGDSAVYLCASSQTSGSAETQYFGPGTRLLVL.

In its sample, this clonotype was seen many times. The J gene is TRBJ2-7, the V gene TRBV12-3 or TRBV12-4; possible D gene TRBD2, 6 bases. The V gene lost 5 bases and the J gene lost 5 bases, with 16 bases spanning the gap. The CDR3 has 14 residues. Written as DNA, the CDR3 is TGTGCCAGCAGTCCCCGGCGGCGGGACGACGAGCAGTACTTC. Residues: CASSPRRRDDEQYF.

In its sample, this clonotype was seen once. The V and J genes are TRBV7-2 and TRBJ2-4, with TRBD2 matching 10 bases. Trimming at V came to 0 bases and at J to 0 bases, leaving 2 bases not matched to a gene. This CDR3 has 17 residues. Per germline, CDR1 SGHTA and CDR2 FQGNSA. The CDR3 sequence is CASSLASGGLAKNIQYF. CDR3 DNA sequence: TGTGCCAGCAGCTTAGCTAGCGGGGGGCTAGCCAAAAACATTCAGTACTTC.